Listed below are T cell receptor beta chains from one sample, sequenced in a study of Ad26.COV2.S vaccination and SARS-CoV-2 variants. TCRdb's copy holds only in-frame clones and misses some; the assay was immunoSEQ multiplex PCR. The table lists about 420,000 clones, roughly 90% of them singletons. The sequencing used peripheral blood, collected in a trial of Ad26.COV2.S vaccine versus placebo. Every receptor here comes from a person aged 18-65 years who received the Ad26.COV2.S COVID-19 vaccine or a placebo. Each CDR3 is given without its conserved first and last residue. D genes are given only for firm matches.

13,TRBD1,TRBJ2-2,TRBV7-6,ASSSQTGYTGELF
13,NA,TRBJ2-3,TRBV7-8,ASSLVQADTDTQY
12,TRBD1,TRBJ1-2,TRBV4-1,ASSSPGQGGGYT
14,TRBD1,TRBJ1-3,TRBV7-2,ASSLAQGAAGNTIY
13,NA,TRBJ1-5,TRBV6-1,ASSEAVLTDQPQH
13,TRBD2,TRBJ2-3,TRBV2,ASSPRGLDTDTQY
14,TRBD2,TRBJ2-5,TRBV27,ASASWTSGGEETQY
11,NA,TRBJ1-6,TRBV7-2,ASSSSGNSPLH
12,NA,TRBJ1-4,TRBV18,ASSEGTANEKLF
12,NA,TRBJ2-3,TRBV6-5,ASKEAASTDTQY
12,TRBD1,TRBJ1-1,TRBV11-2,ASSSGQGETEAF
11,TRBD2,TRBJ2-1,TRBV15,ATSPSRLAGLF
11,TRBD2,TRBJ2-2,TRBV27,ASGTSGAGELF
9,NA,TRBJ2-5,TRBV20-1,SAQDQETQY
13,NA,TRBJ2-1,TRBV28,ASSGIGASYNEQF